These 8 T cell receptor beta chains were all obtained from the same sample, sequenced in a study of sequential checkpoint blockade in melanoma. This sample's treatment: randomized to nivolumab then ipilimumab (arm A) or the reverse (arm B). The assay was immunoSEQ multiplex PCR, and TCRdb's table has in-frame clones only and misses some. The repertoire table contains over 65 clones. This material consisted of tumor tissue (inferred from file names), taken from a patient given nivolumab and ipilimumab in sequence. The origin of the receptors is a human donor with melanoma.

The chain carries TRBV19 and TRBJ2-7; 7 bases map to TRBD1. Germline V gives CDR1 LNHDA, CDR2 SQIVND (reference sequence). This CDR3 is 14 amino acids long. After removal of 5 bases from V and 4 bases from J, the junction contained 8 bases not matched to a gene. As DNA, the CDR3 is TGTGCCAGTAGTGCTATCGACAGGGCGTACGAGCAGTACTTC. Translated: CASSAIDRAYEQYF.

This clone was detected only a few times. The rearrangement links TRBV28 to TRBJ2-3; 7 bases align to TRBD2. V shed 4 bases, J shed 3 bases, and the junction held 7 bases outside the gene matches. Germline CDR1 MDHEN, CDR2 SYDVKM. The CDR3 has 15 residues. This CDR3 is CASSWGLSGTDTQYF. CDR3 coding DNA: TGTGCCAGCAGTTGGGGACTAAGCGGTACAGATACGCAGTATTTT. The full variable domain, completed using reference TRBV28 and TRBJ2-3, is DVKVTQSSRYLVKRTGEKVFLECVQDMDHENMFWYRQDPGLGLRLIYFSYDVKMKEKGDIPEGYSVSREKKERFSLILESASTNQTSMYLCASSWGLSGTDTQYFGPGTRLTVL.

This clone is categorized as large. The J gene is TRBJ1-5, the V gene TRBV11-3; D gene uncertain. The CDR3 is 14 residues long. From germline, CDR1 is SGHNT and CDR2 YENEEA. V lost 3 bases and J lost 3, with 9 bases in between. The CDR3 nucleotides read TGTGCCAGCAGCTTGAGAGCATTCAATCAGCCCCAGCATTTT. It encodes CASSLRAFNQPQHF.

This clone was counted between two and nine times. V usage is TRBV12-5 and J usage is TRBJ1-1; D unclear. The CDR3 is 11 amino acids. Germline V gene data show CDR1 as LGHNT and CDR2 as FRNRAP. The CDR3 here is CASSLSTEAFF. CDR3 DNA sequence: TGTGCCAGCTCCTTAAGTACTGAAGCTTTCTTT. The full variable domain, completed using reference TRBV12-5 and TRBJ1-1, is DARVTQTPRHKVTEMGQEVTMRCQPILGHNTVFWYRQTMMQGLELLAYFRNRAPLDDSGMPKDRFSAEMPDATLATLKIQPSEPRDSAVYFCASSLSTEAFFGQGTRLTVV.

By frequency in the sample, this clone is hyperexpanded (1% or more). The genes are TRBV11-3 and TRBJ1-5; 8 bases are shared with TRBD1. The CDR3 runs to 15 residues. V lost 4 bases to trimming and J lost 4 bases; unmatched junction nucleotides: 6. Germline loops: CDR1 SGHNT, CDR2 YENEEA. The DNA for the CDR3 is TGTGCCAGCAGCTCGACAGGGGCTGGGAATCAGCCCCAGCATTTT. This codes for CASSSTGAGNQPQHF.

This clone is classed as large. The chain has TRBV11-3 and TRBJ1-5; D ambiguous. The V end was cut by 5 bases, the J end by 7 bases, with 18 bases between. Germline V CDR1 and CDR2: SGHNT, YENEEA. The CDR3 extends over 15 amino acids. CDR3 nucleotide sequence: TGTGCCAGCAGCCAAGCAATGGGCCGGAACCAGCCCCAGCATTTT. It is translated as CASSQAMGRNQPQHF.

This chain connects TRBV6-8 to TRBJ1-1; unclear D gene. Trimming left V 0 bases short and J 5 bases short, with 7 bases between. The CDR3 has 13 residues. The germline V gene has CDR1 MNHGY and CDR2 SAAAGT. The CDR3 DNA sequence: TGTGCCAGCAGTTACTCGATCGGGACTGAAGCTTTCTTT. Translation gives CASSYSIGTEAFF.

The chain employs TRBV9 and TRBJ2-3, with a possible D match to TRBD2 (5 bases). Per the germline V gene, CDR1 is SGDLS and CDR2 is YYNGEE. This CDR3 spans 16 amino acids. The V and J ends lost 0 bases and 2 bases respectively, with 13 bases between them. This CDR3 is CASSVEGGGLTDTQYF. The CDR3 coding sequence is TGTGCCAGCAGCGTAGAAGGAGGAGGACTCACAGATACGCAGTATTTT.